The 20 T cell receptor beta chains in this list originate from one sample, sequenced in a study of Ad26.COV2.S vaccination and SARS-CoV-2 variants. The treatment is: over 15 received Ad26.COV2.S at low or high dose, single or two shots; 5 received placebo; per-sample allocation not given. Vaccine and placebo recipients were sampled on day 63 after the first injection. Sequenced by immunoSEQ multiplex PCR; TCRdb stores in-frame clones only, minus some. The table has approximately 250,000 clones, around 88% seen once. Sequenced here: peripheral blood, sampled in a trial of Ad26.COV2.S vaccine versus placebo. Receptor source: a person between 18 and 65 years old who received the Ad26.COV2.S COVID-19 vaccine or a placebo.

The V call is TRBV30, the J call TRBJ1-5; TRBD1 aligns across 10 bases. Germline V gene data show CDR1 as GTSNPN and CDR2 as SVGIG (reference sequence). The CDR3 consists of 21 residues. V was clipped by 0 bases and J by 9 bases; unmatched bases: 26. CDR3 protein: CAWSVYSIGQGVRINVGPQHF. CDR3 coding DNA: TGTGCCTGGAGTGTTTACAGCATTGGACAGGGGGTACGAATCAACGTTGGGCCCCAGCATTTT. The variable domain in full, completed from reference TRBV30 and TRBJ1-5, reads SQTIHQWPATLVQPVGSPLSLECTVEGTSNPNLYWYRQAAGRGLQLLFYSVGIGQISSEVPQNLSASRPQDRQFILSSKKLLLSDSGFYLCAWSVYSIGQGVRINVGPQHFGDGTRLSIL.

The CDR3 coding sequence is TGTGCCAGCAGCTTGGGACAGGGGCTAGGTAGCAATCAGCCCCAGCATTTT. It is translated as CASSLGQGLGSNQPQHF. The gene calls are TRBV5-8 and TRBJ1-5, with 8 bases matching TRBD1. J lost 0 bases, V lost 0 bases, and 5 bases had no gene match. The germline gives CDR1 SGHTS, CDR2 YDEGEE. The CDR3 contains 17 residues.

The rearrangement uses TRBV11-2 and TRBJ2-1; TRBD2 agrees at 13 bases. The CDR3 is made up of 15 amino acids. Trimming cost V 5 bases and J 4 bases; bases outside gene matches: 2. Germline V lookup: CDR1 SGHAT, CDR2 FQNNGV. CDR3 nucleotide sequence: TGTGCCAGCAGCCAGGGACTAGCGGGATACAATGAGCAGTTCTTC. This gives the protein CASSQGLAGYNEQFF.

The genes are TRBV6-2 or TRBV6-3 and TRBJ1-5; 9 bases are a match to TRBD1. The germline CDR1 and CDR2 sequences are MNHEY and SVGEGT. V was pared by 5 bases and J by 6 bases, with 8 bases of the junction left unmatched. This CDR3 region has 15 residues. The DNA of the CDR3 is TGTGCCAGCAGTCCGATAGGGACAGGGTTTCAGCCCCAGCATTTT. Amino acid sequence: CASSPIGTGFQPQHF.

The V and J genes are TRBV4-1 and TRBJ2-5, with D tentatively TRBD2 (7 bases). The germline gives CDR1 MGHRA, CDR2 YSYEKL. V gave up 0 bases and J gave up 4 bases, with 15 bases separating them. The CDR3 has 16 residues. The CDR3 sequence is CASSQDHRGAGETQYF. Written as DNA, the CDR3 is TGCGCCAGCAGCCAAGATCATCGGGGGGCCGGAGAGACCCAGTACTTC.

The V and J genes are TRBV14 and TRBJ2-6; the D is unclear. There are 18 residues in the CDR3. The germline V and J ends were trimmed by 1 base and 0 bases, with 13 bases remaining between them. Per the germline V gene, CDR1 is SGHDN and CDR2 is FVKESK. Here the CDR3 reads CASSQVSAPLSGANVLTF. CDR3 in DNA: TGTGCCAGCAGCCAAGTTTCAGCCCCTCTCTCTGGGGCCAACGTCCTGACTTTC.

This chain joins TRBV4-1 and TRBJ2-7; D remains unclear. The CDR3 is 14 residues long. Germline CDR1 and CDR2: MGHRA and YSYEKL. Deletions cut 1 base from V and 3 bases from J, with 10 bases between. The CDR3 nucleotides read TGCGCCAGCAGCCAAGGGAAGGCTCTCTACGAGCAGTACTTC. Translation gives CASSQGKALYEQYF.

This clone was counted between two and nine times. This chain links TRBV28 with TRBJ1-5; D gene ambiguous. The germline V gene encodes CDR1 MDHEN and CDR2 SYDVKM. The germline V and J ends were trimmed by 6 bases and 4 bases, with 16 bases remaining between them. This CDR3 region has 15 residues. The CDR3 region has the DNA TGTGCCAGCAGCACCGCGGACGGATTAAATCAGCCCCAGCATTTT. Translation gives CASSTADGLNQPQHF. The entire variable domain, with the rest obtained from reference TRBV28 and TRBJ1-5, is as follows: DVKVTQSSRYLVKRTGEKVFLECVQDMDHENMFWYRQDPGLGLRLIYFSYDVKMKEKGDIPEGYSVSREKKERFSLILESASTNQTSMYLCASSTADGLNQPQHFGDGTRLSIL.

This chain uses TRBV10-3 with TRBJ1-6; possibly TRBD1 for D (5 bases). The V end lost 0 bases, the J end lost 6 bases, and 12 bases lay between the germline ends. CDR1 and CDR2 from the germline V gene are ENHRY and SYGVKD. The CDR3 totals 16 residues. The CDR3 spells CAISESPGRINSPLHF. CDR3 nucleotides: TGTGCCATCAGTGAGTCGCCAGGGCGGATTAATTCACCCCTCCACTTT.

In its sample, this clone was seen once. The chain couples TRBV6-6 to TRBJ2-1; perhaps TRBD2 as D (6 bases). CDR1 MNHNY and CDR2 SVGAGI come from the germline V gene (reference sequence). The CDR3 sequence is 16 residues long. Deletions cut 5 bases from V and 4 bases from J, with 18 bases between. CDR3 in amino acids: CASSRHRGTDYNEQFF. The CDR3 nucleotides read TGTGCCAGCAGTCGTCACCGGGGGACGGATTACAATGAGCAGTTCTTC.

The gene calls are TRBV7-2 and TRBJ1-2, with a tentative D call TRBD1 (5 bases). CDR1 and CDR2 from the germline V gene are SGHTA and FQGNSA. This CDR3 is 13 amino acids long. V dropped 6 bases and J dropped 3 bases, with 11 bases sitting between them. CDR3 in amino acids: CASSLDRDYGYTF. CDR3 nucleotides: TGTGCCAGCAGTCTTGACAGAGACTATGGCTACACCTTC.

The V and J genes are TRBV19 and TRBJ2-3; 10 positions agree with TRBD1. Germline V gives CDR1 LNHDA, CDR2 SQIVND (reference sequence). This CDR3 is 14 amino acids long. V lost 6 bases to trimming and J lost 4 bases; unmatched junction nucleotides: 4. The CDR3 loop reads CASRDRGRPDTQYF. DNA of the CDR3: TGTGCCAGTAGAGACAGGGGGCGGCCAGATACGCAGTATTTT.

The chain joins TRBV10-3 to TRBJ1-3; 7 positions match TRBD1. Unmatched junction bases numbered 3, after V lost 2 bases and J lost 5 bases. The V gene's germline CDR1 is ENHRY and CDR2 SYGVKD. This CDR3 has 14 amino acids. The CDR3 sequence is CAISEGTARNTIYF. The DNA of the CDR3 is TGTGCCATCAGTGAGGGGACAGCCAGAAACACCATATATTTT.

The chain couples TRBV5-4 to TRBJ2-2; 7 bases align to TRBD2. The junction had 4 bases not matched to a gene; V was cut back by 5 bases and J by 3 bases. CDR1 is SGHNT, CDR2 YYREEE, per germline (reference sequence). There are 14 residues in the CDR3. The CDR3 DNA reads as TGTGCCAGCAGGAGAGCGGGACACACCGGGGAGCTGTTTTTT. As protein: CASRRAGHTGELFF.

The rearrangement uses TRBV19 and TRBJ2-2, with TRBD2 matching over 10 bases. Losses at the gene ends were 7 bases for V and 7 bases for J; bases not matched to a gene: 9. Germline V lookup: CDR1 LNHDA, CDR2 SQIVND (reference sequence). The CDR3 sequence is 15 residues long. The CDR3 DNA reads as TGTGCCAGTACCCCGGGACTAGCGACGGGCGGGGAGCTGTTTTTT. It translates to CASTPGLATGGELFF.

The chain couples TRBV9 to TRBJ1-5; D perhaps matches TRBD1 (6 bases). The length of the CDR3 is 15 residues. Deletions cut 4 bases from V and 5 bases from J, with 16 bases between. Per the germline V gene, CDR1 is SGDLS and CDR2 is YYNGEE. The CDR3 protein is CASSRRGVADQPQHF. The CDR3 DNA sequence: TGTGCCAGCAGCCGTAGGGGGGTCGCAGATCAGCCCCAGCATTTT.

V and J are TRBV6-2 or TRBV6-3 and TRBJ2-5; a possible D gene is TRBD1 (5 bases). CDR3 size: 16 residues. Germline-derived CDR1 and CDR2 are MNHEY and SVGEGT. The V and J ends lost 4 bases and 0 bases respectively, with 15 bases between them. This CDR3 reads CASSSSPGPYQETQYF. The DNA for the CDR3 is TGTGCCAGCAGTTCCTCCCCAGGGCCCTACCAAGAGACCCAGTACTTC.

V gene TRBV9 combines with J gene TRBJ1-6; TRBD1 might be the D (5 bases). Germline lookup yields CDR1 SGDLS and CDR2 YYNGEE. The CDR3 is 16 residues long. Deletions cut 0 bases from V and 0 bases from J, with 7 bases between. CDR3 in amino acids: CASSVEGSSYNSPLHF. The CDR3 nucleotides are TGTGCCAGCAGCGTAGAGGGGAGCTCCTATAATTCACCCCTCCACTTT.

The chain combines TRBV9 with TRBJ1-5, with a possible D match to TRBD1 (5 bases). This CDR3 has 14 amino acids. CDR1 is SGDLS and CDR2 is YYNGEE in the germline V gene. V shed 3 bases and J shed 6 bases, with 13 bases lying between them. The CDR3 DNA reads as TGTGCCAGCAGCGGAGGGGCGCTGGGTCAGCCCCAGCATTTT. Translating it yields CASSGGALGQPQHF.

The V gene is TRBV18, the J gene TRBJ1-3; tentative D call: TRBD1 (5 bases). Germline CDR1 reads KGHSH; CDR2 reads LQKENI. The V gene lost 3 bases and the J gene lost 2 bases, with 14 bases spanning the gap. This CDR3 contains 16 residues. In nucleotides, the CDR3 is TGTGCCAGCTCACCCAGAGAGGGGTATGCTGGAAACACCATATATTTT. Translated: CASSPREGYAGNTIYF.